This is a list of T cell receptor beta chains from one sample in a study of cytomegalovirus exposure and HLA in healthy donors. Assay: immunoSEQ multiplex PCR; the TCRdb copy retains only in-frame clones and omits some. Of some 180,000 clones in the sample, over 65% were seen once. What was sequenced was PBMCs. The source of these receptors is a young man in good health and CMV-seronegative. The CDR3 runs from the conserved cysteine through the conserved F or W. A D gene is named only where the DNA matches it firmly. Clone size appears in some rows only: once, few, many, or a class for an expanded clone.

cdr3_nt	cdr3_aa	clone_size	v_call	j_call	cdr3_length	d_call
TGTGCCAGCGGACGGGACACACGTGCTGGAAACACCATATATTTT	CASGRDTRAGNTIYF	NA	TRBV2	TRBJ1-3	15	NA
TGTGCCAGCAGCTCTAACCGAGCTAGCGGGGCCCACCTAGGGAAGACCCAGTACTTC	CASSSNRASGAHLGKTQYF	NA	TRBV11-2	TRBJ2-5	19	TRBD2
TGTGCCACCAGCGGGGAGTGGGGAAGGTCCTACGAGCAGTACTTC	CATSGEWGRSYEQYF	NA	TRBV15	TRBJ2-7	15	NA
TGTGCCAGCAGCCCCATGGGACAGGGGTTACCTGAAGCTTTCTTT	CASSPMGQGLPEAFF	NA	TRBV7-9	TRBJ1-1	15	TRBD1
TGTGCCAGCAGCCAACACCTGAACACTGAAGCTTTCTTT	CASSQHLNTEAFF	NA	TRBV2	TRBJ1-1	13	NA
TGTGCCAGCAGTGTTGACTTCAGCTCCTACAATGAGCAGTTCTTC	CASSVDFSSYNEQFF	NA	TRBV6-1	TRBJ2-1	15	NA
TGTGCCAGCAGCCCACGTGGCGGGAGCAGCACAGATACGCAGTATTTT	CASSPRGGSSTDTQYF	NA	TRBV9	TRBJ2-3	16	TRBD2
TGTGCCAGCAGTTACTCGAACAGACCGAACACTGAAGCTTTCTTT	CASSYSNRPNTEAFF	few	TRBV6-5	TRBJ1-1	15	NA
TGTGCCAGCAGCCAGGCCAGGGTTCGGAACACTGAAGCTTTCTTT	CASSQARVRNTEAFF	NA	TRBV14	TRBJ1-1	15	NA
TGTGCCACCAGCAGCGGGGGGACAGGGACCTACGAGCAGTACTTC	CATSSGGTGTYEQYF	NA	TRBV15	TRBJ2-7	15	TRBD1
TGTGCCAGCAGCTTAGTTGGTAGTGGTGAGCAGTTCTTC	CASSLVGSGEQFF	NA	TRBV7-9	TRBJ2-1	13	NA
TGTGCCAGCAGCTTGGGGGCCGCGCGTGAGCTTTACTTC	CASSLGAARELYF	NA	TRBV5-4	TRBJ2-7	13	NA
TGTGCCAGCAGTTACTCGGCAGGGAGGGCTCCTGAAGCTTTCTTT	CASSYSAGRAPEAFF	NA	TRBV6-6	TRBJ1-1	15	NA
TGTGCCAGCAGCTTAGAAGAGGCGGGGGTATGGGAGACCCAGTACTTC	CASSLEEAGVWETQYF	NA	TRBV7-2	TRBJ2-5	16	TRBD2
TGTGCCAGCGGACCTGTCGACAGCTCTGGAAACACCATATATTTT	CASGPVDSSGNTIYF	NA	TRBV11-2	TRBJ1-3	15	NA
TGTGCCAGCAGCCAAGTTCAGGGACAGGGGGAGAGCGAGCAGTACTTC	CASSQVQGQGESEQYF	NA	TRBV4-2	TRBJ2-7	16	TRBD1
TGTGCCAGCAGCCAATGGACAGGGTCCACCGGGGAGCTGTTTTTT	CASSQWTGSTGELFF	NA	TRBV16	TRBJ2-2	15	TRBD1
TGTGCCAGCAGCTTAGGGGCGGGAGGCCCCCGGAATGAGCAGTTCTTC	CASSLGAGGPRNEQFF	NA	TRBV7-2	TRBJ2-1	16	TRBD2
TGTGCCAGCAGCCGACAGGGGGCGGGCAATCAGCCCCAGCATTTT	CASSRQGAGNQPQHF	NA	TRBV7-8	TRBJ1-5	15	TRBD1
TGTGCCAGAAGCTTGGACAACCGGAGGGTTGGTCGAAACACCATATATTTT	CARSLDNRRVGRNTIYF	NA	TRBV5-3	TRBJ1-3	17	NA
TGTGCCAGCAGCGTCGGGGAGGCCGACTACACCTTC	CASSVGEADYTF	NA	TRBV9	TRBJ1-2	12	NA
TGCGCCAGCAGCACCGCCGGGACAGGGATCAATGAGCAGTTCTTC	CASSTAGTGINEQFF	NA	TRBV5-1	TRBJ2-1	15	TRBD1
TGTGCCAGCAGCCGCGTAGAGACAGGGTTTTACGAGCAGTACTTC	CASSRVETGFYEQYF	NA	TRBV7-9	TRBJ2-7	15	TRBD1
TGTGCCAGCAGTGACTCCGGGGGGCCCTACGAGCAGTACTTC	CASSDSGGPYEQYF	NA	TRBV2	TRBJ2-7	14	NA
TGTGCCAGCAGCTTACCTCGAAGAAGCGGGGGGCCAGAGGAGCAGTACTTC	CASSLPRRSGGPEEQYF	NA	TRBV5-4	TRBJ2-7	17	TRBD2
TGTGCCAGCAGCGTAGGGGCAACAGCGGGGGGCACAGATACGCAGTATTTT	CASSVGATAGGTDTQYF	once	TRBV9	TRBJ2-3	17	TRBD2
TGTGCTAGTGGTCTGGGACAGCCAAACTATGGCTACACCTTC	CASGLGQPNYGYTF	NA	TRBV12-5	TRBJ1-2	14	TRBD1